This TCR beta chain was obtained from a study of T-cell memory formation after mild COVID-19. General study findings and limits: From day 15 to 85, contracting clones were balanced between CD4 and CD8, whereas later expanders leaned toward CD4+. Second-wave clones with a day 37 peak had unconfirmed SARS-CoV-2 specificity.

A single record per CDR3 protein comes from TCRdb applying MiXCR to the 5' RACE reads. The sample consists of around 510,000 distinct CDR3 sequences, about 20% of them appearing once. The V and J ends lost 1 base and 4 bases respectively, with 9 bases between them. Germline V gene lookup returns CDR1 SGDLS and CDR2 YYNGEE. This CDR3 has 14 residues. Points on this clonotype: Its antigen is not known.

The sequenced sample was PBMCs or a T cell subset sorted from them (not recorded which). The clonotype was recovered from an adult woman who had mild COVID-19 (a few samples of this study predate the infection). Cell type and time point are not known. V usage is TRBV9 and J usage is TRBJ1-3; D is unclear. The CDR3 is CASSVRDRGNTIYF. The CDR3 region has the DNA TGTGCCAGCAGCGTAAGAGATCGAGGAAACACCATATATTTT.